Presented here are 11 T cell receptor beta chains from one specimen sequenced in a study of cytomegalovirus exposure and HLA in healthy donors. 60 Vbeta and 13 Jbeta primers were used in PCR. Sequenced by immunoSEQ multiplex PCR; TCRdb stores in-frame clones only, minus some. Among about 150,000 clones listed, 70% to 80% were seen once. The sequenced material came from PBMCs. Receptors originate from a man aged 45 to 65 in good health and CMV-seropositive.

The chain's CDR3 is CCSGGYNEQFF. CDR3 in DNA: TGTTGTAGCGGGGGCTACAATGAGCAGTTCTTC. The chain has TRBV30 and TRBJ2-1; TRBD2 agrees at 9 bases. Per the germline V gene, CDR1 is GTSNPN and CDR2 is SVGIG (reference sequence). This CDR3 spans 11 amino acids.

This clone was picked up a small number of times. This chain links TRBV5-1 with TRBJ2-3; D may be TRBD2 (6 bases). Trimming shortened V by 1 base and J by 0 bases, and 12 bases separated the two germline ends. This CDR3 is 16 amino acids long. CDR1 and CDR2 (germline): SGHRS, YFSETQ. The CDR3 region is CASSLFGGSSTDTQYF. The CDR3 DNA reads TGCGCCAGCAGCTTGTTCGGGGGTTCTAGCACAGATACGCAGTATTTT. Full variable domain (rest looked up from reference TRBV5-1 and TRBJ2-3): KAGVTQTPRYLIKTRGQQVTLSCSPISGHRSVSWYQQTPGQGLQFLFEYFSETQRNKGNFPGRFSGRQFSNSRSEMNVSTLELGDSALYLCASSLFGGSSTDTQYFGPGTRLTVL.

This chain links TRBV5-1 with TRBJ1-3; perhaps TRBD1 as D (5 bases). Per germline, CDR1 SGHRS and CDR2 YFSETQ. The CDR3 length is 16 residues. With 4 bases removed from V and 0 bases from J, the gap between germline ends came to 14 bases. Here the CDR3 reads CASSKQEPHSGNTIYF. CDR3 in DNA: TGCGCCAGCAGCAAACAGGAGCCCCACTCTGGAAACACCATATATTTT.

The V and J genes are TRBV30 and TRBJ1-5; 7 bases are shared with TRBD1. The germline V gene has CDR1 GTSNPN and CDR2 SVGIG (reference sequence). The CDR3 runs 15 residues. J lost 6 bases, V lost 2 bases, and 10 bases had no gene match. The CDR3 loop is CAWSFSTGPGQPQHF. CDR3 nucleotide sequence: TGTGCCTGGAGTTTTTCGACAGGGCCGGGTCAGCCCCAGCATTTT.

This chain joins TRBV4-1 and TRBJ1-2, with D hard to call. Trimming took 2 bases from V and 1 from J, leaving 11 bases between them. Germline CDR1 reads MGHRA; CDR2 reads YSYEKL. The CDR3 spans 15 residues. CDR3 bases: TGCGCCAGCAGCCAATTAACCGTACTTAACTATGGCTACACCTTC. As protein: CASSQLTVLNYGYTF.

The gene calls are TRBV6-1 and TRBJ1-2; a possible D gene is TRBD1 (5 bases). CDR1 MNHNS and CDR2 SASEGT come from the germline V gene. V was clipped by 3 bases and J by 0 bases, with 17 bases between them. The CDR3 is made up of 17 amino acids. CDR3 nucleotides: TGTGCCAGCAGTGATTCCTCGGGACTCTTAGCTAACTATGGCTACACCTTC. Translated: CASSDSSGLLANYGYTF.

The rearrangement joins TRBV2 to TRBJ1-6; D is unclear. Germline CDR1 reads SNHLY; CDR2 reads FYNNEI. The CDR3 covers 14 residues. V was cut by 6 bases and J by 8 bases, with 14 bases left in between. The CDR3 sequence: CASRSPGRDSPLHF. The CDR3 region has the DNA TGTGCCAGCAGATCCCCGGGGAGGGATTCACCCCTCCACTTT.

The sample holds a few counts of this clone. The chain employs TRBV18 and TRBJ2-5; 8 nucleotides match TRBD2. The trim removed 6 bases at V and 4 bases at J, leaving 1 base unmatched. The CDR3 extends over 12 amino acids. The germline V gene has CDR1 KGHSH and CDR2 LQKENI. CDR3: CASSSGRETQYF. As DNA, the CDR3 is TGTGCCAGCTCCAGCGGGAGAGAGACCCAGTACTTC.

The chain combines TRBV7-9 with TRBJ2-1, with 7 bases fitting TRBD2. V was pared by 0 bases and J by 1 base, with 3 bases of the junction left unmatched. This CDR3 has 16 residues. Germline lookup yields CDR1 SEHNR and CDR2 FQNEAQ (reference sequence). This chain's CDR3 is CASSLAGGRSYNEQFF. The CDR3 DNA reads as TGTGCCAGCAGCTTAGCCGGCGGGAGATCCTACAATGAGCAGTTCTTC. Variable domain in full (rest from reference TRBV7-9 and TRBJ2-1): DTGVSQNPRHKITKRGQNVTFRCDPISEHNRLYWYRQTLGQGPEFLTYFQNEAQLEKSRLLSDRFSAERPKGSFSTLEIQRTEQGDSAMYLCASSLAGGRSYNEQFFGPGTRLTVL.

As concerns this clone: Compared with germline, one end of the junction differs, possibly owing to a read error. The V call is TRBV9, the J call TRBJ2-7; D gene unclear. There are 13 residues in the CDR3. Per the germline V gene, CDR1 is SGDLS and CDR2 is YYNGEE. The chain's CDR3 is CASSVAYYSPLHF. For the CDR3, the DNA is TGTGCCAGCAGCGTTGCTTACTATTCCCCCTTGCACTTC. The full variable domain, completed using reference TRBV9 and TRBJ2-7, is DSGVTQTPKHLITATGQRVTLRCSPRSGDLSVYWYQQSLDQGLQFLIQYYNGEERAKGNILERFSAQQFPDLHSELNLSSLELGDSALYFCASSVAYYSPLHFGPGTRLTVT.

This clone appeared a few times. The rearrangement joins TRBV29-1 to TRBJ1-3; D uncertain. Deletions cut 6 bases from V and 4 bases from J, with 16 bases between. There are 14 residues in the CDR3. Germline values: CDR1 SQVTM, CDR2 ANQGSEA. This chain's CDR3 is CSVEPGGGGNTIYF. CDR3 coding DNA: TGCAGCGTAGAACCGGGAGGAGGGGGAAACACCATATATTTT.